This TCR beta chain was retrieved from a study of T cells after yellow fever vaccination. Universal primer sites and UMIs were introduced during 5'RACE template-switching synthesis of TCR cDNA. TCRdb called the 5' RACE reads again in MiXCR, with one record for every CDR3 protein. The sample contains hundreds of thousands of distinct CDR3 sequences, approximately 13% of which appear only once. This clonotype was counted between two and nine times. The antigen remains unidentified. From germline, CDR1 is KGHSH and CDR2 LQKENI. Trimming removed 2 bases from V and 2 bases from J, with 16 bases in between. This CDR3 is 16 amino acids long. Findings and limits, study-wide: Overall, a small share of clonotypes was seen in both CD4 and CD8 compartments.

This clonotype was sampled from a man in his thirties or forties who received the YFV17D yellow fever vaccine. Material: PBMCs, obtained on the day of the yellow fever booster vaccination. The chain employs TRBV18 and TRBJ2-7, with D hard to call. The CDR3 DNA reads as TGTGCCAGCTCACCAGAGGATGGGTTTGGCCCCTACGAGCAGTACTTC. This translates into CASSPEDGFGPYEQYF.